The 14 T cell receptor beta chains reported below all come from one sample, sequenced in a study of vaccination effects on CD4 cells after COVID-19. Their antigens are not known. Antigen-specific CD4+ T cells were expanded (with viral peptide pools) by the ViraFEST assay ahead of sequencing. Investigators separated out CD4+ T cells once 10 days of culture had passed. The vaccine recipients had no prior SARS-CoV-2 infection, with negative nucleocapsid antibodies. Profiled with immunoSEQ multiplex PCR; TCRdb holds only in-frame clones, not every one. The sample yields tens of thousands of clones, 60% to 80% seen once. The sample in question was CD4+ T cells from PBMCs cultured with HCoV-OC43 spike peptides, obtained before COVID-19 vaccination. The sample's subset: HCoV-OC43 spike overlapping peptide pool stimulation. These receptors were obtained from a human donor who received a COVID-19 vaccine.

V and J are TRBV5-1 and TRBJ2-2; D might be TRBD1 or TRBD2, each matching 5 bases. The CDR3 is 15 residues long. Trimming removed 1 base from V and 3 bases from J, with 10 bases in between. Per the germline V gene, CDR1 is SGHRS and CDR2 is YFSETQ. The CDR3 nucleotides read TGCGCCAGCAGCTTGAGCCGGGGCGACACCGGGGAGCTGTTTTTT. It is translated as CASSLSRGDTGELFF.

The chain employs TRBV5-1 and TRBJ1-5, with 7 bases matching TRBD1. From germline, CDR1 is SGHRS and CDR2 YFSETQ. The junction had 11 bases not matched to a gene; V was cut back by 4 bases and J by 7 bases. The CDR3 runs to 15 residues. The CDR3 here is CASSPGGQSGQPQHF. The CDR3 DNA is TGCGCCAGCAGCCCCGGGGGACAGTCAGGACAGCCCCAGCATTTT.

V is TRBV18 and J is TRBJ2-2; TRBD1 aligns across 8 bases. The ends lost 6 bases at V and 5 bases at J; junction bases unmatched: 8. The CDR3 spans 15 residues. CDR1 KGHSH and CDR2 LQKENI come from the germline V gene. The CDR3 DNA is TGTGCCAGCTCTCGAGGACAGGGTATTACCGGGGAGCTGTTTTTT. Encoded protein: CASSRGQGITGELFF.

The CDR3 bases are TGTGCCAGCAGTGATACTAGCGGGGGTCGAGCCTACAATGAGCAGTTCTTC. Translated: CASSDTSGGRAYNEQFF. The rearrangement links TRBV6-4 to TRBJ2-1; 11 positions match TRBD2. CDR3 length: 17 amino acids. CDR1 and CDR2 from the germline V gene are MRHNA and SNTAGT. V was clipped by 3 bases and J by 2 bases; unmatched bases: 6.

This sequence joins TRBV2 and TRBJ2-3, with TRBD2 matching 12 bases. CDR1 and CDR2 from the germline V gene are SNHLY and FYNNEI. V trimming: 6 bases; J trimming: 6 bases; junction bases outside the gene matches: 7. The CDR3 has 15 residues. CDR3 nucleotide sequence: TGTGCCAGCAGCGGACTAGCGGGACCCGAGGATACGCAGTATTTT. Translating gives CASSGLAGPEDTQYF.

The chain recombines TRBV2 with TRBJ1-2; D is uncertain. This CDR3 has 12 residues. The V gene's germline CDR1 is SNHLY and CDR2 FYNNEI. V lost 2 bases to trimming and J lost 2 bases, with 3 bases between them. This CDR3 is CASSERNYGYTF. CDR3 coding DNA: TGTGCCAGCAGTGAACGGAACTATGGCTACACCTTC.

V is TRBV5-1 and J is TRBJ1-4; the match to TRBD1 covers 7 bases. With V trimmed by 0 bases and J by 7 bases, 3 bases remained unmatched. Germline CDR1 reads SGHRS; CDR2 reads YFSETQ. This CDR3 comprises 14 residues. CDR3 nucleotides: TGCGCCAGCAGCTTGGCAGAGGGGGCTGAAAAACTGTTTTTT. Its protein product is CASSLAEGAEKLFF.

The chain carries TRBV6-1 and TRBJ2-7; weak D call: TRBD2 (6 bases). This CDR3 is built from 15 residues. Germline V lookup: CDR1 MNHNS, CDR2 SASEGT. V lost 0 bases and J 3 bases, leaving 12 bases between the germline ends. This chain's CDR3 is CASSEAPGEYYEQYV. The CDR3 DNA is TGTGCCAGCAGTGAAGCCCCGGGAGAATACTACGAGCAGTACGTC.

Concerning this clone itself: An end of the junction does not agree with germline; a read error may underlie this. The chain has TRBV19 and TRBJ1-1; TRBD1 agrees at 7 bases. There are 14 residues in the CDR3. Germline CDR1 is LNHDA and CDR2 is SQIVND (reference sequence). The CDR3 is CASSLLRDSPQSVF. For the CDR3, the DNA is TGTGCCAGTAGCCTACTGCGGGACAGCCCGCAATCGGTCTTT.

This rearrangement joins TRBV5-1 to TRBJ1-2; 9 bases align to TRBD1. The CDR3 loop spans 15 amino acids. V lost 0 bases to trimming and J lost 3 bases; unmatched junction nucleotides: 3. Germline V lookup: CDR1 SGHRS, CDR2 YFSETQ. CDR3 in DNA: TGCGCCAGCAGCTTGGCCGGGACAGGGTACTATGGCTACACCTTC. Protein: CASSLAGTGYYGYTF.

This rearrangement joins TRBV3-1 (or the pseudogene TRBV3-2) to TRBJ1-1, with a weak D call TRBD1 (6 bases). The CDR3 runs 14 residues. Germline CDR1 and CDR2: LGHDT and YNNKEL (reference sequence). Trimming removed 2 bases from V and 6 bases from J, with 13 bases in between. CDR3 sequence: CASSQLGQSAEAFF. CDR3 nucleotides: TGTGCCAGCAGCCAACTTGGACAGTCGGCTGAAGCTTTCTTT.

The genes are TRBV7-2 and TRBJ1-5; unclear D gene. Germline V gene sequence: CDR1 SGHTA, CDR2 FQGNSA. The CDR3 extends over 14 amino acids. The V gene lost 2 bases and the J gene lost 4 bases, with 9 bases spanning the gap. The CDR3 sequence: CASSLWGINQPQHF. The CDR3, as DNA: TGTGCCAGCAGCTTATGGGGTATAAATCAGCCCCAGCATTTT.

This chain connects TRBV19 to TRBJ1-5, with D perhaps TRBD1 (6 bases). The V and J ends lost 7 bases and 4 bases respectively, with 11 bases between them. Germline V gene lookup returns CDR1 LNHDA and CDR2 SQIVND (reference sequence). The CDR3 has 13 amino acids. CDR3 residues: CASTRQVNQPQHF. The CDR3 bases are TGTGCCAGTACCCGACAGGTGAATCAGCCCCAGCATTTT.

This chain uses TRBV2 with TRBJ1-5; TRBD1 matches at 7 bases. Germline V gene data show CDR1 as SNHLY and CDR2 as FYNNEI. CDR3 length: 13 residues. Germline trimming cut 6 bases from V and 5 bases from J; bases unmatched to any gene: 4. This CDR3 reads CASSDREYQPQHF. DNA of the CDR3: TGTGCCAGCAGCGACAGGGAGTATCAGCCCCAGCATTTT.